One sample yielded the 14 T cell receptor beta chains listed below, sequenced in a study of control samples from healthy donors and cancer patients. Using immunoSEQ multiplex PCR, the repertoire was profiled, and TCRdb retains in-frame clones only, with some absent. In the table there are tens of thousands of clones, around 90% of which are singletons. Sample: PBMCs. All receptors come from a man in his sixties with colorectal cancer.

Regarding this clone: In the same sample, other DNA sequences code for this CDR3. V gene TRBV6-6 combines with J gene TRBJ2-5, with D perhaps TRBD1 (5 bases). The CDR3 runs to 11 residues. The germline V gene encodes CDR1 MNHNY and CDR2 SVGAGI (reference sequence). The V and J ends lost 6 bases and 5 bases respectively, with 7 bases between them. The CDR3 sequence is CASSPGETQYF. CDR3 nucleotide sequence: TGTGCCAGCAGCCCAGGGGAGACCCAGTACTTC.

The V call is TRBV6-6, the J call TRBJ2-3; 7 bases match TRBD2. The CDR3 is made up of 15 amino acids. The germline V gene has CDR1 MNHNY and CDR2 SVGAGI (reference sequence). Unmatched junction bases numbered 4, after V lost 2 bases and J lost 2 bases. The CDR3 sequence is CASSYGGEPTDTQYF. The CDR3 nucleotides are TGTGCCAGCAGTTACGGGGGGGAGCCCACAGATACGCAGTATTTT.

The chain recombines TRBV2 with TRBJ1-1; no definite D call. Germline assignment: CDR1 SNHLY and CDR2 FYNNEI. Trimming took off 6 bases at V and 1 base at J, with 12 bases between the two ends. This CDR3 has 14 amino acids. DNA for the CDR3: TGTGCCAGCAGGGCGGGCAGCCAGAACACTGAAGCTTTCTTT. This encodes CASRAGSQNTEAFF.

V gene TRBV27 combines with J gene TRBJ2-2; perhaps TRBD2 as D (6 bases). With 5 bases removed from V and 7 bases from J, the gap between germline ends came to 14 bases. The CDR3 loop spans 14 amino acids. Germline V gives CDR1 MNHEY, CDR2 SMNVEV (reference sequence). Written as DNA, the CDR3 is TGTGCCAGCAGTCCCCGGAGGGCGGTCGGGGAGCTGTTTTTT. It specifies CASSPRRAVGELFF.

The chain links TRBV11-2 to TRBJ1-6; D not certain. CDR1 is SGHAT and CDR2 is FQNNGV in the germline V gene. This CDR3 is 15 amino acids long. Between the trimmed V and J ends, which lost 3 bases and 0 bases, there was a span of 6 bases. CDR3: CASSFQSSYNSPLHF. For the CDR3, the DNA is TGTGCCAGCAGCTTCCAGAGCTCCTATAATTCACCCCTCCACTTT.

The chain has TRBV2 and TRBJ1-5; D is undetermined. V lost 7 bases and J 0 bases, leaving 7 bases between the germline ends. The germline V gene encodes CDR1 SNHLY and CDR2 FYNNEI. The CDR3 totals 13 residues. The CDR3 DNA follows: TGTGCCAGCAAGGCGGATAGCAATCAGCCCCAGCATTTT. The encoded protein is CASKADSNQPQHF.

This rearrangement joins TRBV23-1 to TRBJ2-2; 14 bases line up with TRBD2. TRBV23-1 is given ORF status, its function remaining uncertain. The trim removed 2 bases at V and 0 bases at J, leaving 8 bases unmatched. The CDR3 spans 20 residues. The CDR3 protein is CASSQTTSGGAGSNTGELFF. The DNA for the CDR3 is TGCGCCAGCAGTCAAACGACTAGCGGGGGGGCCGGGTCGAACACCGGGGAGCTGTTTTTT.

V gene TRBV11-2 combines with J gene TRBJ2-5, with 7 bases that match TRBD1. The germline V gene encodes CDR1 SGHAT and CDR2 FQNNGV. The CDR3 extends over 12 amino acids. The junction had 6 bases not matched to a gene; V was cut back by 8 bases and J by 6 bases. The CDR3 spells CASLPTGKTQYF. The CDR3 DNA reads TGTGCCAGCTTACCGACAGGGAAGACCCAGTACTTC.

The genes are TRBV6-5 and TRBJ1-6; 7 bases fit TRBD1. Trimming took 7 bases from V and 10 from J; bases not matched to a gene: 13. The CDR3 totals 15 residues. Germline V lookup: CDR1 MNHEY, CDR2 SVGAGI. DNA for the CDR3: TGTGCCAGCATTCTCGACAGGGCCGATCGCTCACCCCTCCACTTT. Amino acid sequence: CASILDRADRSPLHF.

Written as DNA, the CDR3 is TGTGCCAGCAGCTCCAATCGGAACACTGAAGCTTTCTTT. This translates into CASSSNRNTEAFF. The chain is built from TRBV11-2 and TRBJ1-1; no definite D call. The germline V and J ends were trimmed by 4 bases and 1 base, with 7 bases remaining between them. The germline gives CDR1 SGHAT, CDR2 FQNNGV. This CDR3 comprises 13 residues.

This chain uses TRBV4-1 with TRBJ2-7, with no clear D. This CDR3 has 14 residues. V dropped 0 bases and J dropped 7 bases, with 13 bases sitting between them. Germline-derived CDR1 and CDR2 are MGHRA and YSYEKL. CDR3: CASSQERRVGEQYF. CDR3 sequence (DNA): TGCGCCAGCAGCCAAGAAAGAAGGGTGGGAGAGCAGTACTTC.

The rearrangement links TRBV7-3 to TRBJ2-2, with 8 bases matching TRBD2. The CDR3 is 15 amino acids. J lost 4 bases, V lost 5 bases, and 6 bases had no gene match. Per germline, CDR1 SGHTA and CDR2 FQGTGA. CDR3 region: CASSPGLGSTGELFF. The CDR3 DNA reads TGTGCCAGCAGCCCGGGACTAGGGAGCACCGGGGAGCTGTTTTTT.

The chain recombines TRBV2 with TRBJ2-7; 13 bases map to TRBD2. Germline CDR1 is SNHLY and CDR2 is FYNNEI. The CDR3 has 14 amino acids. The V and J ends lost 6 bases and 7 bases, in that order; junction bases with no gene match: 6. CDR3 amino acids: CASRGLAGVLEQYF. The CDR3 DNA reads TGTGCCAGCAGAGGACTAGCGGGGGTCCTGGAGCAGTACTTC. Together with reference TRBV2 and TRBJ2-7, the CDR3 gives the full variable domain: EPEVTQTPSHQVTQMGQEVILRCVPISNHLYFYWYRQILGQKVEFLVSFYNNEISEKSEIFDDQFSVERPDGSNFTLKIRSTKLEDSAMYFCASRGLAGVLEQYFGPGTRLTVT.

The rearrangement joins TRBV6-5 to TRBJ2-7, with 9 positions matching TRBD2. The CDR3 totals 14 residues. From germline, CDR1 is MNHEY and CDR2 SVGAGI. V gave up 5 bases and J gave up 6 bases; unmatched junction bases: 8. The CDR3 DNA reads as TGTGCCAGCAGTCAACCGGGACTAGCCGGCGAGCAGTACTTC. It specifies CASSQPGLAGEQYF.